Given below is one T cell receptor beta chain in context. The data originate from a study of blood T cell repertoires in COVID-19. Study-wide context: Material from acute and convalescent COVID-19 was sourced from the United States, Italy and Spain.

Authors' processing steps: Quantification of nucleated cells was approximated via reference gene primer amplification. Sequenced by immunoSEQ multiplex PCR; TCRdb stores in-frame clones only, minus some. V and J calls plus clone size are reproduced from that table; the DNA served to infer D and trimming. The sample lists about 230,000 clones, 83% occurring once. The length of the CDR3 is 14 residues. The V gene's germline CDR1 is ENHRY and CDR2 SYGVKD. The V gene end was trimmed by 6 bases and the J gene end by 7 bases; junction bases not matched to a gene: 6. This sequence joins TRBV10-3 and TRBJ2-1; TRBD2 aligns across 10 bases. Material for sequencing was peripheral blood. The clonotype was recovered from a man aged 40-55 years with active or convalescent COVID-19. Here the CDR3 DNA reads TGTGCCATCAGGCCCGGACTAGCGGATAATGAGCAGTTCTTC. Protein sequence: CAIRPGLADNEQFF.